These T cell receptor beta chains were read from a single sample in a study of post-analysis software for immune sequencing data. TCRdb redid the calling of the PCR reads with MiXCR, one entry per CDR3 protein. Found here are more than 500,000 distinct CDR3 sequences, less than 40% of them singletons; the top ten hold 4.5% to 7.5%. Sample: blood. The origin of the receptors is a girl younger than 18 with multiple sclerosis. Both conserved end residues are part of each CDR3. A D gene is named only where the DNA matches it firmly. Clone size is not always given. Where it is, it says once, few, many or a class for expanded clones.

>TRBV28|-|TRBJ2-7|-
CASSLSGLVYEQYF
TGTGCCAGCAGTTTATCGGGGCTAGTCTACGAGCAGTACTTC
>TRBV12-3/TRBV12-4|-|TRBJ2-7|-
CASSLPPDSKQYF
TGTGCCAGCAGTTTACCACCTGACAGCAAACAGTACTTC
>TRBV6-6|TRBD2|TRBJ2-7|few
CASSRKGLAGGGEQYF
TGTGCCAGCAGCCGAAAAGGACTAGCGGGGGGGGGCGAGCAGTACTTC
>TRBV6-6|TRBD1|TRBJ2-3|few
CASKGGTGLYF
TGTGCCAGCAAAGGAGGGACAGGGTTGTATTTT
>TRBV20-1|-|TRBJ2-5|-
CSVWASDQETQYF
TGCAGTGTATGGGCTAGCGACCAAGAGACCCAGTACTTC
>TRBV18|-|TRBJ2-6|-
CASSPQVQGIGANVLTF
TGTGCCAGCTCACCACAAGTGCAGGGCATTGGGGCCAACGTCCTGACTTTC
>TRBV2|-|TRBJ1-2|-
CASRGTRYGYTF
TGTGCCAGCAGGGGGACCCGGTATGGCTACACCTTC
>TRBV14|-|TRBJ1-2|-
CASSQRGGYGYTF
TGTGCCAGCAGCCAGCGGGGGGGCTATGGCTACACCTTC
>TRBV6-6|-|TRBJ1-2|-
CTSSELRGLYGYTF
TGTACCAGCAGCGAACTCAGGGGACTCTATGGCTACACCTTC
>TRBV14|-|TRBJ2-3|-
CASSQGTPFTDTQYF
TGTGCCAGCAGCCAAGGGACACCGTTTACAGATACGCAGTATTTT
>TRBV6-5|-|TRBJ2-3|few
CASSLLRSGKTQYF
TGTGCCAGCAGTCTTCTTCGTTCAGGGAAAACGCAGTATTTT
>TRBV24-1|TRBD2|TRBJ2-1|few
CATSGRLAGSSYNEQFF
TGTGCCACCAGTGGTCGGCTAGCGGGGTCCTCCTACAATGAGCAGTTCTTC
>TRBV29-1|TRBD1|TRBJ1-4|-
CSVEQGRLNEKLFF
TGCAGCGTGGAACAGGGGCGCCTCAATGAAAAACTGTTTTTT
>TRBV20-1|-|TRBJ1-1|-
CSASDYSKTGEAFF
TGCAGTGCTAGCGACTACTCGAAGACAGGTGAAGCTTTCTTT
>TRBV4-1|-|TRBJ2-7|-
CASSQVEGMAYNEQYF
TGCGCCAGCAGCCAAGTTGAGGGTATGGCCTACAATGAGCAGTACTTC
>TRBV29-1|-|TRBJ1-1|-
CSVSHNTEAFF
TGCAGCGTAAGCCACAACACTGAAGCTTTCTTT
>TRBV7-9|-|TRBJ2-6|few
CATSFNREEYGANVLTF
TGTGCCACCAGCTTTAACAGGGAAGAATATGGGGCCAACGTCCTGACTTTC
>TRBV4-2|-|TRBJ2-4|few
CASSQEHGGNIQYF
TGTGCCAGCAGCCAAGAACACGGGGGAAACATTCAGTACTTC
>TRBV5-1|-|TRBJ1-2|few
CASSPRMDDGYTF
TGCGCCAGCAGCCCTCGGATGGACGATGGCTACACCTTC
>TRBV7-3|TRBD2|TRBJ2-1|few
CASSPSGRSGVLGQFF
TGTGCCAGCAGCCCCAGCGGGCGGAGCGGGGTACTAGGGCAGTTCTTC
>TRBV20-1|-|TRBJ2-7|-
CSAGAMEQYF
TGCAGTGCGGGGGCAATGGAGCAGTACTTC
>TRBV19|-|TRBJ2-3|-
CASSLDWADTQYF
TGTGCCAGTAGCCTCGACTGGGCAGATACGCAGTATTTT
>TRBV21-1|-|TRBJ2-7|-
CASSKRGQLNPYNEQYF
TGTGCCAGCAGCAAGCGGGGACAGCTTAACCCTTACAATGAGCAGTACTTC
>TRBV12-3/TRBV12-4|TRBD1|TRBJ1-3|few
CASSRDRGNTIYF
TGTGCCAGCAGTAGGGACAGGGGAAACACCATATATTTT